This T cell receptor (beta chain) was found in a study of blood T cell repertoires in COVID-19. Overall study: In each case, the material was cDNA or gDNA derived from T cells, B-cell-depleted T cells, or PBMCs.

Germline CDR1 SEHNR, CDR2 FQNEAQ (reference sequence). V shed 5 bases and J 2 bases; nucleotides not matched to a gene: 2. The CDR3 spans 14 residues. Profiled with immunoSEQ multiplex PCR; TCRdb holds only in-frame clones, not every one. This table holds about 300,000 clones, roughly 91% found once. Participants came from 24 US areas, aged roughly 18 to 89 years. Each participant's cohort was designated according to participant-reported clinical history. The specimen sequenced was PBMCs or T cells enriched from blood (not recorded which). The J gene is TRBJ1-4, the V gene TRBV7-9, with TRBD1 identical over 7 bases. The sequence was collected from a woman aged 45-65 years who had been exposed to COVID-19. The CDR3 bases are TGTGCCAGCAGCCGGGGACAGACTAATGAAAAACTGTTTTTT. Amino acids: CASSRGQTNEKLFF.